A single sample is the source of the 20 T cell receptor beta chains below, sequenced in a study of blood T cell repertoires in COVID-19 (dated by TCRdb to 2020 to 2022). Receptors were amplified or captured by the immunoSEQ multiplex PCR assay. TCRdb retrieved this table from immuneACCESS and kept in-frame rearrangements only. Not all clones are present; in checked studies, unresolved V genes account for under half, and no reason is known for the remainder. The sample profile shows a few hundred thousand clones; roughly 80% of them were found once. The ten largest clones take up around 5% of the sample. Sequenced: peripheral blood. The receptors originated from a human donor in a cohort sampled during active COVID-19.

The chain carries TRBV7-9 and TRBJ2-7; D is undetermined. This CDR3 is built from 14 residues. Trimming removed 5 bases from V and 5 bases from J, with 16 bases in between. Per germline, CDR1 SEHNR and CDR2 FQNEAQ (reference sequence). CDR3 coding DNA: TGTGCCAGCAGCCCTCGAGAAAGCGTCGACGAGCAGTACTTC. Protein product: CASSPRESVDEQYF.

To note about this clone: Other DNA sequences in this specimen translate into the identical CDR3. The V and J genes are TRBV27 and TRBJ2-3, with 7 bases aligning to TRBD2. Trimming at V came to 2 bases and at J to 2 bases, leaving 4 bases not matched to a gene. Looked up from germline, CDR1 is MNHEY and CDR2 is SMNVEV (reference sequence). The CDR3 is 15 amino acids. DNA for the CDR3: TGTGCCAGCAGTTTAAGGGAGGGCGTCACAGATACGCAGTATTTT. It encodes CASSLREGVTDTQYF.

The chain combines TRBV28 with TRBJ1-4; 7 nucleotides match TRBD1. CDR1 is MDHEN and CDR2 is SYDVKM in the germline V gene. This CDR3 has 15 residues. J was trimmed by 4 bases and V by 6 bases; bases with no gene match: 8. CDR3 protein: CASSPMGQNNEKLFF. The CDR3, as DNA: TGTGCCAGCAGCCCGATGGGACAGAATAATGAAAAACTGTTTTTT.

This clone occurred many times. The V gene is TRBV27, the J gene TRBJ2-1; TRBD2 aligns across 8 bases. J gave up 8 bases and V 6 bases, and 9 bases lay outside the gene matches. Germline V gene sequence: CDR1 MNHEY, CDR2 SMNVEV (reference sequence). The CDR3 totals 14 residues. Here the CDR3 reads CASSPREGRDEQFF. CDR3 nucleotide sequence: TGTGCCAGCAGCCCCCGGGAGGGCCGCGATGAGCAGTTCTTC.

The V call is TRBV28, the J call TRBJ2-7; D uncertain. Germline V CDR1 and CDR2: MDHEN, SYDVKM. The CDR3 runs to 11 residues. The V gene lost 10 bases and the J gene lost 4 bases, with 11 bases spanning the gap. CDR3 region: CATSSYYEQYF. In DNA form, the CDR3 reads TGTGCCACCAGCTCGTATTACGAGCAGTACTTC.

The V gene is TRBV6-2 or TRBV6-3, the J gene TRBJ2-3, with D maybe TRBD2 (6 bases). V lost 0 bases, J lost 4 bases, and 11 bases lay in between. The CDR3 sequence is 15 residues long. CDR1 and CDR2 from the germline V gene are MNHEY and SVGEGT. CDR3 protein: CASSYSAGSADTQYF. The CDR3 region has the DNA TGTGCCAGCAGTTACTCGGCGGGATCAGCAGATACGCAGTATTTT.

With regard to this clone: Distinct nucleotide sequences in the sample also encode this CDR3. This chain connects TRBV18 to TRBJ2-7; 8 bases map to TRBD1. J was trimmed by 0 bases and V by 3 bases; bases with no gene match: 4. In germline, CDR1 is KGHSH, CDR2 LQKENI. This CDR3 contains 15 residues. The CDR3 here is CASSPGQASSYEQYF. The CDR3 DNA is TGTGCCAGCTCACCGGGACAGGCGAGCTCCTACGAGCAGTACTTC.

Details on this clone: Other nucleotide sequences in the sample specify the same CDR3. The V and J genes are TRBV9 and TRBJ1-2; 11 nucleotides agree with TRBD1. Germline V gene lookup returns CDR1 SGDLS and CDR2 YYNGEE. The J segment lost 8 bases and the V segment lost 4 bases, leaving 4 bases of the junction unmatched. The CDR3 sequence is 13 residues long. This chain's CDR3 is CASSTGQGDGYTF. CDR3 DNA sequence: TGTGCCAGCAGCACGGGACAGGGGGACGGCTACACCTTC.

The chain employs TRBV6-5 and TRBJ1-2; D gene unclear. There are 13 residues in the CDR3. From germline, CDR1 is MNHEY and CDR2 SVGAGI. Trimming cost V 5 bases and J 6 bases, with 13 bases left between them. The CDR3 reads CASSTPNQDGYTF. The CDR3 region has the DNA TGTGCCAGCAGTACACCCAACCAGGATGGCTACACCTTC.

The chain employs TRBV7-3 and TRBJ2-7; 8 bases align to TRBD2. CDR1 SGHTA and CDR2 FQGTGA come from the germline V gene. The CDR3 consists of 17 residues. J was trimmed by 0 bases and V by 2 bases; bases with no gene match: 9. The CDR3 protein is CASSLLSGTLYSYEQYF. The CDR3 coding sequence is TGTGCCAGCAGCTTACTTAGCGGGACCCTCTACTCCTACGAGCAGTACTTC. The full variable domain, rest sourced from reference TRBV7-3 and TRBJ2-7, is GAGVSQTPSNKVTEKGKYVELRCDPISGHTALYWYRQSLGQGPEFLIYFQGTGAADDSGLPNDRFFAVRPEGSVSTLKIQRTERGDSAVYLCASSLLSGTLYSYEQYFGPGTRLTVT.

This clone was seen more than once but under ten times. This chain connects TRBV25-1 to TRBJ1-3; perhaps TRBD1 as D (6 bases). Germline CDR1 is MGHDK and CDR2 is SYGVNS. With 4 bases removed from V and 0 bases from J, the gap between germline ends came to 16 bases. CDR3 length: 17 amino acids. CDR3 in amino acids: CASSGSRTASSGNTIYF. The CDR3 DNA reads as TGTGCCAGCAGTGGATCGCGGACAGCGAGCTCTGGAAACACCATATATTTT.

The chain has TRBV10-3 and TRBJ2-5; 8 positions match TRBD2. Germline CDR1 ENHRY, CDR2 SYGVKD. CDR3 length: 12 amino acids. The V segment lost 8 bases and the J segment 4 bases; nucleotides outside the gene matches: 3. The CDR3 loop reads CAIGLAGETQYF. The CDR3 nucleotides read TGTGCCATCGGGCTAGCGGGAGAGACCCAGTACTTC.

The chain has TRBV6-6 and TRBJ2-7; perhaps TRBD1 as D (6 bases). This CDR3 region has 12 residues. Germline CDR1 and CDR2: MNHNY and SVGAGI (reference sequence). Between the trimmed V and J ends, which lost 6 bases and 3 bases, there was a span of 9 bases. The CDR3 DNA reads TGTGCCAGCAGACAGGGTTACTACGAGCAGTACTTC. Translating it yields CASRQGYYEQYF.

This chain joins TRBV15 and TRBJ1-5; the D gene is possibly TRBD1 (5 bases). The CDR3 is made up of 15 amino acids. V lost 5 bases to trimming and J lost 7 bases, with 18 bases between them. CDR1 is LNHNV, CDR2 YYDKDF, per germline (reference sequence). The CDR3 spells CATSVVRGLGQPQHF. The CDR3 DNA reads TGTGCCACCAGCGTAGTTAGGGGTTTGGGGCAGCCCCAGCATTTT.

The chain links TRBV5-5 to TRBJ2-3, with TRBD1 matching over 7 bases. The CDR3 totals 12 residues. Germline loops: CDR1 SGHKS, CDR2 YYEKEE (reference sequence). V lost 1 base to trimming and J lost 13 bases; unmatched junction nucleotides: 6. The CDR3 spells CASSLYDRVEYF. Here the CDR3 DNA reads TGTGCCAGCAGCTTGTATGACAGGGTGGAGTATTTT.

This rearrangement joins TRBV5-1 to TRBJ2-7, with no clear D. This CDR3 is built from 14 residues. Trimming took 2 bases from V and 2 from J, leaving 11 bases between them. Germline CDR1 is SGHRS and CDR2 is YFSETQ. Here the CDR3 reads CASSFVPEAYEQYF. CDR3 in DNA: TGCGCCAGCAGCTTTGTCCCAGAGGCCTACGAGCAGTACTTC. The full variable domain, rest sourced from reference TRBV5-1 and TRBJ2-7, is KAGVTQTPRYLIKTRGQQVTLSCSPISGHRSVSWYQQTPGQGLQFLFEYFSETQRNKGNFPGRFSGRQFSNSRSEMNVSTLELGDSALYLCASSFVPEAYEQYFGPGTRLTVT.

J is TRBJ2-3 and V is TRBV19; 12 positions match TRBD2. The CDR3 runs to 15 residues. V lost 4 bases and J lost 8; bases outside the gene matches: 7. Per the germline V gene, CDR1 is LNHDA and CDR2 is SQIVND (reference sequence). The CDR3 DNA reads TGTGCCAGTAGTACCAATCCTAGCGGGAGGGCTACGCAGTATTTT. Protein sequence: CASSTNPSGRATQYF.

V and J are TRBV30 and TRBJ1-2; possibly TRBD1 for D (5 bases). V was trimmed by 1 base and J by 8 bases, leaving 17 bases between them. The CDR3 totals 14 residues. Germline-derived CDR1 and CDR2 are GTSNPN and SVGIG (reference sequence). The CDR3 loop is CAWSGVGALRGYTF. CDR3 sequence (DNA): TGTGCCTGGAGTGGGGTAGGGGCCCTGAGGGGCTACACCTTC.

This chain joins TRBV15 and TRBJ1-3; D remains ambiguous. This CDR3 is 15 amino acids long. V gave up 0 bases and J gave up 2 bases, with 8 bases separating them. Germline CDR1 is LNHNV and CDR2 is YYDKDF (reference sequence). In DNA, the CDR3 is TGTGCCACCAGCAGAGATATGGCCCCTGGAAACACCATATATTTT. Amino acids: CATSRDMAPGNTIYF.

This chain joins TRBV18 and TRBJ2-7, with a weak D call TRBD1 (6 bases). CDR3 size: 15 residues. The V end was cut by 2 bases, the J end by 3 bases, with 14 bases between. Germline assignment: CDR1 KGHSH and CDR2 LQKENI. CDR3 sequence reads: CASSPRGSVGYEQYF. Here the CDR3 DNA reads TGTGCCAGCTCACCAAGGGGGTCTGTAGGCTACGAGCAGTACTTC.